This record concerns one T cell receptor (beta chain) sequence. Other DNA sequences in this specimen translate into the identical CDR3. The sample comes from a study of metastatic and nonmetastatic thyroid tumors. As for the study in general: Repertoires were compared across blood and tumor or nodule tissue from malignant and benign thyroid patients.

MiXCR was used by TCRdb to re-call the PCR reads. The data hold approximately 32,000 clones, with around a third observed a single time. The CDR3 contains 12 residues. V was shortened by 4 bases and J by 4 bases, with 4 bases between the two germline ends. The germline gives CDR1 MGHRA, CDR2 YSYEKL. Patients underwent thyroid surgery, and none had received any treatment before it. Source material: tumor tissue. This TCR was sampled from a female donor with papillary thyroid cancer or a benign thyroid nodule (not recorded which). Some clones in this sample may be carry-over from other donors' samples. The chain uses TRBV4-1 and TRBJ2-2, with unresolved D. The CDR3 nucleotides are TGCGCCAGCAGCCCACTCACCGGGGAGCTGTTTTTT. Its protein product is CASSPLTGELFF.